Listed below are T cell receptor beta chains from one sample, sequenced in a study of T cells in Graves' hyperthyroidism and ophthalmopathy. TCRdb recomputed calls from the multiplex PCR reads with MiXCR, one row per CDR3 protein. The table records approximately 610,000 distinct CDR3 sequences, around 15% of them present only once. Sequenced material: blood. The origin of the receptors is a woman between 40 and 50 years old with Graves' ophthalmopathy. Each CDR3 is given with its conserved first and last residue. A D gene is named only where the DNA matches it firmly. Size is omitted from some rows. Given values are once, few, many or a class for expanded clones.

CDR3: CSVEGDRDEQYF
DNA: TGCAGCGTTGAGGGGGACAGGGACGAGCAGTACTTC
D: TRBD1
J: TRBJ2-7
length: 12
size: many
V: TRBV29-1

CDR3: CAWSGKDLSGNTIYF
DNA: TGTGCCTGGAGTGGAAAGGATCTCTCTGGAAACACCATATATTTT
D: .
J: TRBJ1-3
length: 15
size: many
V: TRBV30

CDR3: CASSLRTTTDTQYF
DNA: TGTGCCAGCAGCTTAAGGACAACCACAGATACGCAGTATTTT
D: .
J: TRBJ2-3
length: 14
size: .
V: TRBV7-2

CDR3: CASRGGGYSNQPQHF
DNA: TGTGCCAGCAGAGGGGGAGGGTATAGCAATCAGCCCCAGCATTTT
D: .
J: TRBJ1-5
length: 15
size: .
V: TRBV27

CDR3: CASSLVAAGGAETQYF
DNA: TGTGCCAGCAGCTTAGTGGCAGCGGGAGGTGCAGAGACCCAGTACTTC
D: TRBD2
J: TRBJ2-5
length: 16
size: many
V: TRBV11-2

CDR3: CASSLGQGRDTIYF
DNA: TGTGCCAGCAGCTTGGGACAGGGCAGGGACACCATATATTTT
D: TRBD1
J: TRBJ1-3
length: 14
size: many
V: TRBV7-2

CDR3: CASSLAPDTQYF
DNA: TGTGCCAGCAGCTTAGCCCCAGATACGCAGTATTTT
D: .
J: TRBJ2-3
length: 12
size: .
V: TRBV11-2

CDR3: CASSIPTDYGYTF
DNA: TGTGCCAGTAGTATCCCGACAGACTATGGCTACACCTTC
D: .
J: TRBJ1-2
length: 13
size: many
V: TRBV19

CDR3: CASSLEGAGEYQETQYF
DNA: TGTGCCAGCAGCTTGGAGGGGGCAGGGGAGTACCAAGAGACCCAGTACTTC
D: TRBD1
J: TRBJ2-5
length: 17
size: many
V: TRBV5-6

CDR3: CSVAGGGDTGELFF
DNA: TGCAGCGTTGCAGGCGGGGGAGACACCGGGGAGCTGTTTTTT
D: TRBD2
J: TRBJ2-2
length: 14
size: many
V: TRBV29-1

CDR3: CATSSGGAGNTEAFF
DNA: TGTGCCACCAGCAGCGGGGGCGCCGGAAACACTGAAGCTTTCTTT
D: .
J: TRBJ1-1
length: 15
size: .
V: TRBV15

CDR3: CSARDRGQGADSPLHF
DNA: TGCAGTGCTAGAGATCGGGGACAGGGGGCAGATTCACCCCTCCACTTT
D: TRBD1
J: TRBJ1-6
length: 16
size: .
V: TRBV20-1

CDR3: CASRTGTSDHEQFF
DNA: TGTGCCAGCAGGACCGGGACTAGCGACCATGAGCAGTTCTTC
D: TRBD2
J: TRBJ2-1
length: 14
size: many
V: TRBV2

CDR3: CASSAWDGTGNTIYF
DNA: TGTGCCAGCAGCGCCTGGGACGGTACTGGAAACACCATATATTTT
D: .
J: TRBJ1-3
length: 15
size: .
V: TRBV7-9

CDR3: CASSITGWKEAFF
DNA: TGTGCCAGTAGTATTACAGGGTGGAAGGAAGCTTTCTTT
D: .
J: TRBJ1-1
length: 13
size: few
V: TRBV19

CDR3: CASSGPEQETQYF
DNA: TGTGCCAGCTCAGGTCCCGAACAAGAGACCCAGTACTTC
D: .
J: TRBJ2-5
length: 13
size: .
V: TRBV18

CDR3: CASSGTGALYGYTF
DNA: TGTGCCAGCAGCGGAACAGGGGCCCTCTATGGCTACACCTTC
D: TRBD1
J: TRBJ1-2
length: 14
size: once
V: TRBV7-8

CDR3: CASSSGGIGETQYF
DNA: TGCGCCAGCAGCTCAGGGGGTATCGGAGAGACCCAGTACTTC
D: TRBD1
J: TRBJ2-5
length: 14
size: few
V: TRBV5-1

CDR3: CSVEASGGPETQYF
DNA: TGCAGCGTTGAAGCTAGCGGGGGACCAGAGACCCAGTACTTC
D: TRBD2
J: TRBJ2-5
length: 14
size: many
V: TRBV29-1

CDR3: CASSPPGPFNYEQYF
DNA: TGTGCCAGCAGCCCACCGGGGCCGTTTAACTACGAGCAGTACTTC
D: .
J: TRBJ2-7
length: 15
size: many
V: TRBV12-3/TRBV12-4

CDR3: CASSWESSYEQYF
DNA: TGTGCCAGCAGTTGGGAGAGCTCCTACGAGCAGTACTTC
D: .
J: TRBJ2-7
length: 13
size: many
V: TRBV28

CDR3: CASSLVDDTEAFF
DNA: TGCGCCAGCAGCTTGGTGGACGACACTGAAGCTTTCTTT
D: .
J: TRBJ1-1
length: 13
size: many
V: TRBV5-1

CDR3: CASSQEGLRGAGETQYF
DNA: TGTGCCAGCAGCCAAGAGGGCCTACGGGGGGCGGGAGAGACCCAGTACTTC
D: .
J: TRBJ2-5
length: 17
size: many
V: TRBV7-2

CDR3: CSVEARDGLSYEQYF
DNA: TGCAGCGTTGAAGCCCGGGACGGCCTCTCGTACGAGCAGTACTTC
D: .
J: TRBJ2-7
length: 15
size: few
V: TRBV29-1

CDR3: CSARTAHSNQPQHF
DNA: TGCAGTGCCAGGACAGCTCATAGCAATCAGCCCCAGCATTTT
D: .
J: TRBJ1-5
length: 14
size: many
V: TRBV20-1

CDR3: CASSVDRVDYGYTF
DNA: TGTGCCAGTAGTGTCGACAGGGTTGACTATGGCTACACCTTC
D: TRBD1
J: TRBJ1-2
length: 14
size: many
V: TRBV19

CDR3: CSARDRRDKTMNTEAFF
DNA: TGCAGTGCTAGAGATCGCAGGGACAAGACCATGAACACTGAAGCTTTCTTT
D: .
J: TRBJ1-1
length: 17
size: many
V: TRBV20-1